The present T cell receptor beta chain was sequenced within a study of blood T cell repertoires in COVID-19. Study in general: PBMCs, B-cell-depleted T cells, or T cells provided the cDNA or gDNA that made up the material.

The authors' processing: Reference gene primers were amplified, and this amplification served to estimate nucleated cell counts. Profiled with immunoSEQ multiplex PCR; TCRdb holds only in-frame clones, not every one. That table gives V, J and clone size, and the DNA gave D and trimming. The data hold 200,000 or so clones, with about 88% observed a single time. Germline CDR1 is MNHEY and CDR2 is SVGEGT. V lost 2 bases to trimming and J lost 1 base, with 11 bases between them. The CDR3 is made up of 15 amino acids. The sample consisted of peripheral blood. This sequence originates from a man in his 70s with acute or convalescent COVID-19. The chain combines TRBV6-2 or TRBV6-3 with TRBJ1-1; D is unclear. The CDR3: CASSYRSLGNTEAFF. CDR3 DNA: TGTGCCAGCAGTTACCGGAGCCTCGGGAACACTGAAGCTTTCTTT.